This TCR beta chain derives from a study of T-cell reconstitution after alpha-beta-depleted transplantation in children. This CDR3 spans 12 amino acids. Trimming pared 6 bases from V and 10 bases from J, leaving 18 bases between. CDR1 is DFQATT, CDR2 SNEGSKA, per germline (reference sequence). There are many counts of this clonotype. Unique molecular identifiers featured in how the TCRbeta library was prepared. Each CDR3 protein is one row after TCRdb ran MiXCR on the PCR reads. The sample holds hundreds of thousands of distinct CDR3 sequences, around a sixth seen once. The sequences come from PBMCs from the stem cell graft donor, collected from the stem cell graft. The origin of this receptor is a human donor who donated a stem cell graft to a child with acute myeloid leukemia. This chain joins TRBV20-1 and TRBJ1-1; a weak D match, TRBD1 (5 bases). In DNA, the CDR3 is TGCAGTGCCTTGGGCCCAGGGTCTCGAGCTTTCTTT. Translation gives CSALGPGSRAFF.